These 5 T cell receptor beta chains came from one sample sequenced in a study of blood T cell repertoires in COVID-19. Measured with immunoSEQ multiplex PCR; TCRdb has only the in-frame clones, and not every one. This sample has about 220,000 clones, with 82% found just once. The sample comprised PBMCs or T cells enriched from blood (not recorded which). These receptors were collected from a woman aged 55-70 years who had recovered from COVID-19.

This sequence joins TRBV27 and TRBJ2-1; 9 nucleotides align to TRBD2. The CDR3 consists of 14 residues. Trimming took 9 bases from V and 4 from J; bases not matched to a gene: 7. From germline, CDR1 is MNHEY and CDR2 SMNVEV (reference sequence). CDR3 sequence (DNA): TGTGCCAGTGCTAGCGGGATAATATACAATGAGCAGTTCTTC. Protein: CASASGIIYNEQFF.

The chain employs TRBV5-5 and TRBJ2-1; 10 positions match TRBD1. The CDR3 is 13 residues long. The germline V gene encodes CDR1 SGHKS and CDR2 YYEKEE (reference sequence). V shed 7 bases and J 6 bases; nucleotides not matched to a gene: 4. The CDR3 DNA is TGTGCCAGCTCCTGGGACAGGGGCAATGAGCAGTTCTTC. Residues: CASSWDRGNEQFF.

V gene TRBV28 combines with J gene TRBJ1-2, with TRBD1 identical over 8 bases. V lost 2 bases, J lost 7 bases, and 6 bases stayed unmatched. CDR1 and CDR2 (germline): MDHEN, SYDVKM. This CDR3 is built from 14 residues. The CDR3 sequence: CASSLLTGGGGYTF. Written as DNA, the CDR3 is TGTGCCAGCAGTTTACTAACAGGGGGAGGTGGCTACACCTTC.

The genes are TRBV19 and TRBJ1-4, with 10 nucleotides matching TRBD1. This CDR3 has 14 residues. The trim removed 8 bases at V and 7 bases at J, leaving 7 bases unmatched. CDR1 is LNHDA and CDR2 is SQIVND in the germline V gene (reference sequence). The CDR3 DNA reads as TGTGCCAGTCGACAGGGGGCTAATTCTGAAAAACTGTTTTTT. As protein: CASRQGANSEKLFF. Complete variable domain (other parts from reference TRBV19 and TRBJ1-4): DGGITQSPKYLFRKEGQNVTLSCEQNLNHDAMYWYRQDPGQGLRLIYYSQIVNDFQKGDIAEGYSVSREKKESFPLTVTSAQKNPTAFYLCASRQGANSEKLFFGSGTQLSVL.

This clone was counted once. The chain is built from TRBV7-9 and TRBJ2-3; 7 bases are shared with TRBD2. V lost 4 bases to trimming and J lost 5 bases; unmatched junction nucleotides: 15. The CDR3 totals 17 residues. CDR1 is SEHNR and CDR2 is FQNEAQ in the germline V gene (reference sequence). The DNA of the CDR3 is TGTGCCAGCAGCTCAAGAGGGGCGGGAGTATTAAGAGATACGCAGTATTTT. Its translation: CASSSRGAGVLRDTQYF.